The T cell receptor beta chain described here comes from a study of follicular helper T cells after annual influenza vaccination. Here immunoSEQ multiplex PCR was the method, and the copy in TCRdb shows in-frame clones only, minus some. The sample yields about 11,000 clones, around 79% seen once. Study-wide results and limits: Day 7 ICOS+CD38+ clones later appeared mostly in ICOS-CD38- cTfh.

Adults received seasonal inactivated influenza vaccine, with sorted blood CD4 subsets sequenced before and after. Trimming took 5 bases from V and 0 from J, leaving 8 bases between them. Per the germline V gene, CDR1 is SGHTA and CDR2 is FQGNSA. This CDR3 has 14 amino acids. This clone occurred a few times. Its antigen is unidentified. The sample contains more than one DNA sequence encoding this CDR3. The TCR comes from an adult who received the influenza vaccine. This sequence joins TRBV7-2 and TRBJ2-1; D gene ambiguous. Specimen: CXCR5- memory CD4+ T cells sorted from blood, collected 6 weeks after influenza vaccination. CDR3 sequence (DNA): TGTGCCAGCAGCCCAGGATACTCCTACAATGAGCAGTTCTTC. Its translation is CASSPGYSYNEQFF.